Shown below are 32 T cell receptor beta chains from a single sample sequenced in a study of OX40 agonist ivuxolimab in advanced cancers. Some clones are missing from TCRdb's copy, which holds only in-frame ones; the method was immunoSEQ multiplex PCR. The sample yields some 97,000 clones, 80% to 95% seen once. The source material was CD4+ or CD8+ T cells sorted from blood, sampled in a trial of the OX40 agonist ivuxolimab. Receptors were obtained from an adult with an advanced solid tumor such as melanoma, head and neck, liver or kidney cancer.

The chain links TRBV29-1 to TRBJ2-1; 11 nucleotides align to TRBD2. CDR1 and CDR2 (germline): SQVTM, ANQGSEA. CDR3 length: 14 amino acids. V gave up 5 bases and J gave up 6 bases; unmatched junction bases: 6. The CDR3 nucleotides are TGCAGCGTTTTCACTAGCGGGAGTGGCAATGAGCAGTTCTTC. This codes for CSVFTSGSGNEQFF.

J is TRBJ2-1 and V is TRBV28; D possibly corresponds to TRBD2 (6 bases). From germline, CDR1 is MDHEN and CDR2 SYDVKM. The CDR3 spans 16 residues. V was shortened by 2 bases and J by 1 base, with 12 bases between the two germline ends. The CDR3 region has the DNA TGTGCCAGCAGTTTAGGCGGGGATCCTTCCTACAATGAGCAGTTCTTC. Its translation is CASSLGGDPSYNEQFF.

The CDR3 DNA is TGTGCCATTGGAAGGGACAGAGACACCGGGGAGCTGTTTTTT. Its protein product is CAIGRDRDTGELFF. The V gene is TRBV10-3, the J gene TRBJ2-2; 7 bases match TRBD1. The germline V gene encodes CDR1 ENHRY and CDR2 SYGVKD. The CDR3 loop spans 14 amino acids. V dropped 9 bases and J dropped 3; count of bases not matched to a gene: 7.

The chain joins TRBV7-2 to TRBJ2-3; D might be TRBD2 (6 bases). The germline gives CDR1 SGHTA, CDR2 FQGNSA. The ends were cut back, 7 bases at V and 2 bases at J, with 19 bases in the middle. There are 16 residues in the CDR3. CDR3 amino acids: CASTQVGGSLTDTQYF. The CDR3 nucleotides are TGTGCCAGCACTCAAGTGGGGGGTTCACTCACAGATACGCAGTATTTT.

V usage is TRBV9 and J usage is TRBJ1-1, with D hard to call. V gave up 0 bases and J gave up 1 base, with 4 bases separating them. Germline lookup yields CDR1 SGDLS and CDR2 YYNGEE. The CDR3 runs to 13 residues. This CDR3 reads CASSVGRNTEAFF. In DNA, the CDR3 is TGTGCCAGCAGCGTAGGGCGGAACACTGAAGCTTTCTTT.

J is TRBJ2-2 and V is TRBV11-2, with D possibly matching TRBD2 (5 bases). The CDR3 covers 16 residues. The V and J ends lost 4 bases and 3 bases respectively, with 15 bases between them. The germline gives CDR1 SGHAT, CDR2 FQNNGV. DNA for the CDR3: TGTGCCAGCAGCTCCCTGGACTCGAGTTACACCGGGGAGCTGTTTTTT. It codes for CASSSLDSSYTGELFF.

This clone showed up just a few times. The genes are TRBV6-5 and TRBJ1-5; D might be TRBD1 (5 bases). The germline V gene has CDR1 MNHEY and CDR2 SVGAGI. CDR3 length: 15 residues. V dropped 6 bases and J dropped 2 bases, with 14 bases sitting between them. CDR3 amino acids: CASRPHGGGNQPQHF. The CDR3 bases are TGTGCCAGCAGGCCTCACGGAGGGGGCAATCAGCCCCAGCATTTT.

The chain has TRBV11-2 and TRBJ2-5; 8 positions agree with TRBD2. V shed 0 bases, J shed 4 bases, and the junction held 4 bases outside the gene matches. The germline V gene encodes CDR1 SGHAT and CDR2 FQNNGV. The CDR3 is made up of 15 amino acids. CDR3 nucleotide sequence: TGTGCCAGCAGCTTAGACGGGAGGGCTTCAGAGACCCAGTACTTC. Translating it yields CASSLDGRASETQYF.

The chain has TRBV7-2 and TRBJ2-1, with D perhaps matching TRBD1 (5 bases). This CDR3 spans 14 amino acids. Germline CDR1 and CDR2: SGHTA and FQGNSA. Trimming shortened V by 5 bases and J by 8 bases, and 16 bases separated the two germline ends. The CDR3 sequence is CASSPFLRVHEQFF. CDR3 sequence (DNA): TGTGCCAGCAGCCCATTCCTCAGGGTGCATGAGCAGTTCTTC. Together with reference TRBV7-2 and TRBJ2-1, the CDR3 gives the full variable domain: GAGVSQSPSNKVTEKGKDVELRCDPISGHTALYWYRQSLGQGLEFLIYFQGNSAPDKSGLPSDRFSAERTGGSVSTLTIQRTQQEDSAVYLCASSPFLRVHEQFFGPGTRLTVL.

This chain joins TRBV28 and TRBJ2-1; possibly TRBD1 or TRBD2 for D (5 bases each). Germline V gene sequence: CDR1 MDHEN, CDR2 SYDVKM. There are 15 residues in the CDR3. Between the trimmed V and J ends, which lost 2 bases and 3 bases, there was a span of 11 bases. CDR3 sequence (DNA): TGTGCCAGCAGTTTAACAGGACTTTACTACAATGAGCAGTTCTTC. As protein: CASSLTGLYYNEQFF.

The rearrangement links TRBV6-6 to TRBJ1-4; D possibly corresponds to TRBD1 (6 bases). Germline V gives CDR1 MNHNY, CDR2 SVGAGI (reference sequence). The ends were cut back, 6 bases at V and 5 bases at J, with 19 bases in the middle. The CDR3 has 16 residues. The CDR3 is CASRVGGRRENEKLFF. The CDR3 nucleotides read TGTGCCAGCAGGGTTGGGGGGCGGCGCGAAAATGAAAAACTGTTTTTT.

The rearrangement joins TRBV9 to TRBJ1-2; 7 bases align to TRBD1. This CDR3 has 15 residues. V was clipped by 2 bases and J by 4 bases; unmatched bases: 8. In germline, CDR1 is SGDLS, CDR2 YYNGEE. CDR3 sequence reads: CASSVQQGSFYGYTF. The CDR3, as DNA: TGTGCCAGCAGCGTTCAACAGGGGAGCTTCTATGGCTACACCTTC.

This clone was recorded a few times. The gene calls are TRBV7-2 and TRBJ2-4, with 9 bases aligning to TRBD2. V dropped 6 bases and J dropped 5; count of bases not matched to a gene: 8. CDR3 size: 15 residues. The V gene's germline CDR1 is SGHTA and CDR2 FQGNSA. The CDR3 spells CASSRSGRIENIQYF. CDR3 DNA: TGTGCCAGCAGTCGGAGCGGGAGGATCGAAAACATTCAGTACTTC.

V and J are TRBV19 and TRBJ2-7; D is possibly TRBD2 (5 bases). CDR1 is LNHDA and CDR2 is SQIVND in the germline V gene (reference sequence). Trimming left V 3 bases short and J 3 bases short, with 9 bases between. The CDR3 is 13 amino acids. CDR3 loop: CASSIGVGYEQYF. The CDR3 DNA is TGTGCCAGTAGTATCGGGGTGGGCTACGAGCAGTACTTC.

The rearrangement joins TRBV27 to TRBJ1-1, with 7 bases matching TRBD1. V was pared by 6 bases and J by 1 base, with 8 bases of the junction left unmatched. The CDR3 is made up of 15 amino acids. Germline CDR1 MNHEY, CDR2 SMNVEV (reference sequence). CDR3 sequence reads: CASRETGRWNTEAFF. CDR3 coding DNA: TGTGCCAGCAGGGAGACAGGGAGATGGAACACTGAAGCTTTCTTT.

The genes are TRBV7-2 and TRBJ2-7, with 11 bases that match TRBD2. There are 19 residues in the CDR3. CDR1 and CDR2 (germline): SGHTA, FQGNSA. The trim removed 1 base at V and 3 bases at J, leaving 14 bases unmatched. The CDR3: CASSLGWLAGGGVGYEQYF. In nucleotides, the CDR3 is TGTGCCAGCAGCTTAGGTTGGCTAGCGGGAGGAGGGGTAGGCTACGAGCAGTACTTC.

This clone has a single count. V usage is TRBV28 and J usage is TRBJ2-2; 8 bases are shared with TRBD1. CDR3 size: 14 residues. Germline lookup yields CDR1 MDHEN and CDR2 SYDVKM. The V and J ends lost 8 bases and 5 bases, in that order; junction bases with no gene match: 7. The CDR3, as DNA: TGTGCCAGCGGCCCGGGACAGGCTACCGGGGAGCTGTTTTTT. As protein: CASGPGQATGELFF. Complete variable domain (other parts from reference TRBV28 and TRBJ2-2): DVKVTQSSRYLVKRTGEKVFLECVQDMDHENMFWYRQDPGLGLRLIYFSYDVKMKEKGDIPEGYSVSREKKERFSLILESASTNQTSMYLCASGPGQATGELFFGEGSRLTVL.

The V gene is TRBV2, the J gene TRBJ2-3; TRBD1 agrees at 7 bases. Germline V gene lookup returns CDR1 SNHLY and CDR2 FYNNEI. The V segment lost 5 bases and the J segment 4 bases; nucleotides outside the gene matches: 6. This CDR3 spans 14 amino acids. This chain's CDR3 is CASSQGVFSDTQYF. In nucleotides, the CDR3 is TGTGCCAGCAGTCAGGGGGTGTTTTCAGATACGCAGTATTTT.

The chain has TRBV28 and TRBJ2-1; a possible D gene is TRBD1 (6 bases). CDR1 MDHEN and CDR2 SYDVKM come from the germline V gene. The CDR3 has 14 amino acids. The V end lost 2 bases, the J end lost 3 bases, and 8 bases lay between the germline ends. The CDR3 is CASSLHRDYNEQFF. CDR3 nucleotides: TGTGCCAGCAGTTTACACAGGGACTACAATGAGCAGTTCTTC.

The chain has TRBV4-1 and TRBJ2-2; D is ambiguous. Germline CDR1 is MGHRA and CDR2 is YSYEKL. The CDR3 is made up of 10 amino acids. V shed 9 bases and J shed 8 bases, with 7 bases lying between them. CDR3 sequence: CASSLGELFF. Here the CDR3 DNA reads TGCGCCAGTAGTCTTGGGGAGCTGTTTTTT.

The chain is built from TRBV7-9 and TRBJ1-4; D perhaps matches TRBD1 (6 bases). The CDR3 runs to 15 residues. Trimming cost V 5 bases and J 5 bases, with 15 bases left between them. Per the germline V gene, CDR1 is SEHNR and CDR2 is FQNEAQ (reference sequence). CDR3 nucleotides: TGTGCCAGCAGCCCCCGAGGGGGGTCGAATGAAAAACTGTTTTTT. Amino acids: CASSPRGGSNEKLFF.

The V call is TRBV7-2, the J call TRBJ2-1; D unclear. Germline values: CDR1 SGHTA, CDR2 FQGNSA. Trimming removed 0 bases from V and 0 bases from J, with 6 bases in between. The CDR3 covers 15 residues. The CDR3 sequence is CASSLAPDSYNEQFF. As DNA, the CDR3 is TGTGCCAGCAGCTTAGCACCAGACTCCTACAATGAGCAGTTCTTC.

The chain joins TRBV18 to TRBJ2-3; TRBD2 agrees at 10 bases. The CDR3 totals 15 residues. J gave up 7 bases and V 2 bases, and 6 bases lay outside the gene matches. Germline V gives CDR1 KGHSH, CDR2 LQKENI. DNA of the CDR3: TGTGCCAGCTCACCAACGGCTAGCGGGAGAAATACGCAGTATTTT. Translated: CASSPTASGRNTQYF. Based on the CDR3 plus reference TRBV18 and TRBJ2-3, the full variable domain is NAGVMQNPRHLVRRRGQEARLRCSPMKGHSHVYWYRQLPEEGLKFMVYLQKENIIDESGMPKERFSAEFPKEGPSILRIQQVVRGDSAAYFCASSPTASGRNTQYFGPGTRLTVL.

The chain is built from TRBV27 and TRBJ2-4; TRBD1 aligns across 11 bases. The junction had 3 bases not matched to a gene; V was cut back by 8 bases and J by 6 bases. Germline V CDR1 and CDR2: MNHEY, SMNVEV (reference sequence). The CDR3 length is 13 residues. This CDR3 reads CASRGQGGNIQYF. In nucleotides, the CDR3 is TGTGCCAGCCGGGGACAGGGGGGAAACATTCAGTACTTC.

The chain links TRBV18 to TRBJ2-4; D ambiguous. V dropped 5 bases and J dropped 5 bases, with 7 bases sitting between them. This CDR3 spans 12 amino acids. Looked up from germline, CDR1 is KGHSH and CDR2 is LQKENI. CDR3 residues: CASSNDQNIQYF. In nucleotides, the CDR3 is TGTGCCAGCTCAAACGACCAAAACATTCAGTACTTC.

DNA for the CDR3: TGTGCCTGGAGTCGGGACCGTTTCAATGAGCAGTTCTTC. Protein sequence: CAWSRDRFNEQFF. The gene calls are TRBV30 and TRBJ2-1; D possibly uses TRBD1 or TRBD2 (5 bases each). The V gene lost 2 bases and the J gene lost 6 bases, with 11 bases spanning the gap. Germline V CDR1 and CDR2: GTSNPN, SVGIG (reference sequence). CDR3 length: 13 residues.

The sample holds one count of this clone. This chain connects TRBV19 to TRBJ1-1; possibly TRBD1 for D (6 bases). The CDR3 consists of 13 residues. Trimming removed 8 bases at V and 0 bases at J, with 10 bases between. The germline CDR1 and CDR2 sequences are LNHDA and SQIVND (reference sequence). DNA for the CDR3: TGTGCCAGTGGCAGGGGTGTGAACACTGAAGCTTTCTTT. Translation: CASGRGVNTEAFF.

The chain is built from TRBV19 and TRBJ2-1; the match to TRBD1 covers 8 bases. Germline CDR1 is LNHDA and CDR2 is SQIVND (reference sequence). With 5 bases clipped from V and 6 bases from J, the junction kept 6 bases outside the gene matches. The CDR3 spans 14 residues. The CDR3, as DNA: TGTGCCAGTAGTCCGCGGACAGGGATCAATGAGCAGTTCTTC. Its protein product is CASSPRTGINEQFF.

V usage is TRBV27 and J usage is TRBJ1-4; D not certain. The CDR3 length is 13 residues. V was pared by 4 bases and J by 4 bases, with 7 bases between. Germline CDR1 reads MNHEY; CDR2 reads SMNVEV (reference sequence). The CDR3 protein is CASSSQSNEKLFF. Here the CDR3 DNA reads TGTGCCAGCAGTTCCCAGAGTAATGAAAAACTGTTTTTT.

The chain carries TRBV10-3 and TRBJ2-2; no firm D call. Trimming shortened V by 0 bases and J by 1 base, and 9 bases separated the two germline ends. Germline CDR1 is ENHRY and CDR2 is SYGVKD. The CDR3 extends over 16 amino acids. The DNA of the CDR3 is TGTGCCATCAGTGAGTCGAATCCAGTGAACACCGGGGAGCTGTTTTTT. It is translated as CAISESNPVNTGELFF.

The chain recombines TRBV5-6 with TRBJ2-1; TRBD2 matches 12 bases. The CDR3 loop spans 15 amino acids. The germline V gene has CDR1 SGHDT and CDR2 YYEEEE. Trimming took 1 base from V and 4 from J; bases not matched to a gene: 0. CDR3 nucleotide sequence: TGTGCCAGCAGCTTGACTAGCGGGAGGTACAATGAGCAGTTCTTC. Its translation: CASSLTSGRYNEQFF.

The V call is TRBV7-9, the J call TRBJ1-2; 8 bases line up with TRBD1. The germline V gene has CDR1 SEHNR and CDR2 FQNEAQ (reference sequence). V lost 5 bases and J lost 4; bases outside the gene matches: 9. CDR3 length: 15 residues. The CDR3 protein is CASSPRTGMGYGYTF. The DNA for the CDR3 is TGTGCCAGCAGCCCCCGGACAGGGATGGGCTATGGCTACACCTTC.